The TCR beta chain under discussion was sequenced for a study of identical twins. General observations from the study: Conclusions leaned on cross-sectional statistical analysis and did not track the same donors over time. Insertions ran lower in abundant cord blood beta clonotypes, though not in memory repertoires. Among beta out-of-frame sequences, excess sharing between twins appeared weaker.

Addition of a universal primer site occurred through template switching, and cDNA carried unique molecular identifiers. Each CDR3 protein gets one entry after TCRdb re-called the 5' RACE reads with MiXCR. Of around 100,000 distinct CDR3 sequences in the sample, less than 6.5% were seen once. Germline V gene data show CDR1 as SQVTM and CDR2 as ANQGSEA. This CDR3 is built from 13 residues. The trim removed 7 bases at V and 3 bases at J, leaving 4 bases unmatched. The sample holds a few counts of this clonotype. Its matching antigen is unknown. The origin of this receptor is a woman aged 50 to 60 in good health. The specimen sequenced was memory T cells sorted from blood. This chain uses TRBV29-1 with TRBJ1-3; 9 bases align to TRBD1. The CDR3 DNA reads as TGCAGCGCCATGGGACAGGGTGGAAACACCATATATTTT. Amino acid sequence: CSAMGQGGNTIYF. Combining the CDR3 with reference TRBV29-1 and TRBJ1-3 gives the whole variable domain SAVISQKPSRDICQRGTSLTIQCQVDSQVTMMFWYRQQPGQSLTLIATANQGSEATYESGFVIDKFPISRPNLTFSTLTVSNMSPEDSSIYLCSAMGQGGNTIYFGEGSWLTVV.